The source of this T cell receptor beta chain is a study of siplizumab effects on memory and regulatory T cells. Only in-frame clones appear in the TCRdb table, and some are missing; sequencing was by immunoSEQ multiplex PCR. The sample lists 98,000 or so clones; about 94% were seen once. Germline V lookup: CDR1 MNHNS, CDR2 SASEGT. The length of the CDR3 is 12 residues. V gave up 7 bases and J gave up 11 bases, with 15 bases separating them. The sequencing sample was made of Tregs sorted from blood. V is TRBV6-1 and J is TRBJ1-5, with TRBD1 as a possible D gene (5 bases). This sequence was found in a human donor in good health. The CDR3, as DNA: TGTGCCAGCATCGGGGCGGGCCGGGCCCAGCATTTT. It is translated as CASIGAGRAQHF.